A selection of T cell receptor beta chains follows, all from one sample in a study of regulatory T cells in long-lasting Graves disease. TCRdb independently ran MiXCR on the multiplex PCR reads; one entry per CDR3 protein. The table lists roughly 500,000 distinct CDR3 sequences, about 13% of them singletons. The data were also submitted as part of a second study, on T cells in Graves' hyperthyroidism and ophthalmopathy.

Sequenced here: peripheral blood mononuclear cells (PBMCs), sampled at new diagnosis, from a patient treated with antithyroid drugs. These receptors came from a man aged 25-40 years with Graves disease. Each CDR3 is given with its conserved first and last residue. A D gene is named only where the DNA matches it firmly. Clone size is not always given. Where it is, it says once, few, many or a class for expanded clones.

j_call | v_call | clone_size | d_call | cdr3_nt | cdr3_aa
TRBJ1-6 | TRBV7-9 | many | . | TGTGCCAGCAGTCTAGAGGGCCGGAGTAATTCACCCCTCCACTTT | CASSLEGRSNSPLHF
TRBJ2-6 | TRBV5-1 | many | . | TGCGCCAGCGGCCTGGGGGAGAACGAGCTCGCTGGGGCCAACGTCCTGACTTTC | CASGLGENELAGANVLTF
TRBJ2-5 | TRBV5-1 | many | . | TGCGTCAGCAGCTTGGGTGGTCCACAAGAGACCCAGTACTTC | CVSSLGGPQETQYF
TRBJ2-7 | TRBV29-1 | . | . | TGCAGCGTTGAATTTTGGACAGATCCTGCTAGACGCTACGAGCAGTACTTC | CSVEFWTDPARRYEQYF
TRBJ2-4 | TRBV5-1 | . | TRBD2 | TGCGCCAACAGCTTGGGGGGGGACATTCAGTACTTC | CANSLGGDIQYF
TRBJ2-3 | TRBV7-9 | many | TRBD1 | TGTGCCAGCAGCTTAAGGGGGCTTACCACAGATACGCAGTATTTT | CASSLRGLTTDTQYF
TRBJ2-1 | TRBV7-3 | many | TRBD2 | TGTGCCAGCAGTTCAGCCGGGGGGGGGGCATACAATGAGCAGTTCTTC | CASSSAGGGAYNEQFF
TRBJ2-1 | TRBV6-1 | few | . | TGTGCCAGCAGTGAAGCGCATATCGGGACAAAAGAGCAGTTCTTC | CASSEAHIGTKEQFF
TRBJ2-7 | TRBV6-2/TRBV6-3 | many | TRBD1 | TGTGCCAGCAGTTACACAGGGACAGGGGGACTGGGGTACTTC | CASSYTGTGGLGYF
TRBJ2-5 | TRBV7-3 | many | . | TGTGCCAGCCATAAGGAGACCCAGTACTTC | CASHKETQYF
TRBJ1-2 | TRBV10-3 | many | TRBD1 | TGTGCCATTGGGACAGGGATCGGACCGGTGGAGGGCTACACCTTC | CAIGTGIGPVEGYTF
TRBJ2-2 | TRBV15 | . | . | TGTGCCACCAGCAGAGCCAGGCCCAACACCGGGGAGCTGTTTTTT | CATSRARPNTGELFF
TRBJ2-1 | TRBV5-4 | . | TRBD2 | TGTGCCAGCAGCTCGACCGGTGGCGGGAGGTTGGACAATGAGCAGTTCTTC | CASSSTGGGRLDNEQFF
TRBJ2-3 | TRBV12-3/TRBV12-4 | few | TRBD2 | TGTGCCAGCAGTTGGACTAGCGGGAGTTTAGATACGCAGTATTTT | CASSWTSGSLDTQYF
TRBJ1-5 | TRBV2 | many | TRBD1 | TGTGCCAGCAGTGAAGCGGGCAGGGGGCAGAATCAGCCCCAGCATTTT | CASSEAGRGQNQPQHF
TRBJ1-5 | TRBV12-3/TRBV12-4 | many | . | TGTGCCAGCAGCTTCGGGGTGGGTCAGCCCCAGCATTTT | CASSFGVGQPQHF
TRBJ2-5 | TRBV27 | many | TRBD2 | TGTGCCAGCAGTCCGCTCGGGACTACCGGAAAAGAGACCCAGTACTTC | CASSPLGTTGKETQYF
TRBJ2-3 | TRBV30 | many | TRBD1 | TGTGCCTGGAGTCGACAGGGCCCAGATACGCAGTATTTT | CAWSRQGPDTQYF
TRBJ2-7 | TRBV5-4 | . | TRBD1 | TGTGCCAGCAGCTTGGAACGGGACAGGGCCTACGAGCAGTACTTC | CASSLERDRAYEQYF
TRBJ1-1 | TRBV10-1 | few | . | TGCGCCAGCAGTGAGTCGGGAACGAATCCGAGAGCTTTCTTT | CASSESGTNPRAFF
TRBJ2-1 | TRBV12-3/TRBV12-4 | many | TRBD1 | TGTGCCAGCAGTACCGGACAGGTGAACTACAATGAGCAGTTCTTC | CASSTGQVNYNEQFF
TRBJ1-2 | TRBV29-1 | few | . | TGCAGCGCCGGTCCCGGGGGATCCTACTATGGCTACACCTTC | CSAGPGGSYYGYTF
TRBJ2-2 | TRBV10-3 | few | . | TGTGCCATCAGTGAGTCGACAGTTAACACCGGGGAGCTGTTTTTT | CAISESTVNTGELFF
TRBJ1-6 | TRBV4-1 | . | . | TGCGCCAGCAGCCTCCACTTCCAGGGTCGGGGTTTGTCACCCCTCCACTTT | CASSLHFQGRGLSPLHF
TRBJ1-5 | TRBV7-2 | few | . | TGTGCCAGCAGCTTAGATATCCGTAGCAATCAGCCCCAGCATTTT | CASSLDIRSNQPQHF
TRBJ2-7 | TRBV2 | many | TRBD1 | TGTGCCAGCAGACCCTCGACAGGGGATTACGAGCAGTACTTC | CASRPSTGDYEQYF
TRBJ2-5 | TRBV12-3/TRBV12-4 | few | . | TGTGCCAGCAGCTCTGGAGGGACAGTCCTGGTGGAGACCCAGTACTTC | CASSSGGTVLVETQYF